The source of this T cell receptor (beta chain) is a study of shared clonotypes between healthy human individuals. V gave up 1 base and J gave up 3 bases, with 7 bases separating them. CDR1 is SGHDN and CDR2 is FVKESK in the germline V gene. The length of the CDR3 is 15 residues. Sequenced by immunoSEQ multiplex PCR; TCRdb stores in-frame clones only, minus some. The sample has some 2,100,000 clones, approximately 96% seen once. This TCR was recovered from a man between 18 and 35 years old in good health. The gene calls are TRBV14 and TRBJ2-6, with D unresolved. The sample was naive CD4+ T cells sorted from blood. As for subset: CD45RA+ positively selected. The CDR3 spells CASSQGVGGANVLTF. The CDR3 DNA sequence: TGTGCCAGCAGCCAAGGAGTTGGTGGGGCCAACGTCCTGACTTTC.